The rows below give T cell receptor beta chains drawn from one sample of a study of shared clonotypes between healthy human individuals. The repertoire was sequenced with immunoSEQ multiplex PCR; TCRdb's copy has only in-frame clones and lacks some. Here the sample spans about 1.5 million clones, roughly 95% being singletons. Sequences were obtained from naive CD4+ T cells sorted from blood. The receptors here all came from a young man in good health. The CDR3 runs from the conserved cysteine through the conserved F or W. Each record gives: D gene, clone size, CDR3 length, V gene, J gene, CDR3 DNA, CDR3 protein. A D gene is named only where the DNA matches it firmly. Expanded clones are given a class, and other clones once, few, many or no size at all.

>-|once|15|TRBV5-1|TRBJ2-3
TGCGCCAGCAGCACCGGGACGCACAAGGGAGATACGCAGTATTTT
CASSTGTHKGDTQYF
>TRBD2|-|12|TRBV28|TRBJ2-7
TGTGCCAGCAGTTTCGGGGGGTCGCCGCAGTACTTC
CASSFGGSPQYF
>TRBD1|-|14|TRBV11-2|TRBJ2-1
TGTGCCAGCAGCCCCGGGACAGGTTACAATGAGCAGTTCTTC
CASSPGTGYNEQFF
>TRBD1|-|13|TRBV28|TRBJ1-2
TGTGCCAGCAGTCTGGACAGGGTCTATGGCTACACCTTC
CASSLDRVYGYTF
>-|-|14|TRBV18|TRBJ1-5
TGTGCCAGCTCACCCCAGGGTCGGTATCAGCCCCAGCATTTT
CASSPQGRYQPQHF
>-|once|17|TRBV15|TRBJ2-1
TGTGCCACCAGCAAGGTTGGAACCCTGATTACCTACAATGAGCAGTTCTTC
CATSKVGTLITYNEQFF
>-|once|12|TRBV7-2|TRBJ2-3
TGTGCCAGCAGCTTGTTCGCAGATACGCAGTATTTT
CASSLFADTQYF
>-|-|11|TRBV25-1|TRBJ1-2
TGTGCCAGCAGTGTTAAAGGGGGCTACACCTTC
CASSVKGGYTF
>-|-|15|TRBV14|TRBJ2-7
TGTGCCAGCAGCCAAGATCTGGGATTCTCCTACGAGCAGTACTTC
CASSQDLGFSYEQYF
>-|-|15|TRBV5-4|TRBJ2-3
TGTGCCAGCAGCTTAGACCCGGTAGGCACAGATACGCAGTATTTT
CASSLDPVGTDTQYF
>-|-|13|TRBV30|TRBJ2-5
TGTGCCTGGAGTCCACAGTTCCAAGAGACCCAGTACTTC
CAWSPQFQETQYF
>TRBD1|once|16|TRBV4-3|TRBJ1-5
TGCGCCAGCAGCCAAGATCATGGGACAGAGTATCAGCCCCAGCATTTT
CASSQDHGTEYQPQHF
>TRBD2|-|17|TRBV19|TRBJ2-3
TGTGCCAGTAGTATTTATGGACTAGCGGGAAGCACAGATACGCAGTATTTT
CASSIYGLAGSTDTQYF
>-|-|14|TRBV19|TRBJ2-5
TGTGCCAGTAGTTTGGACAGAAGACAAGAGACCCAGTACTTC
CASSLDRRQETQYF
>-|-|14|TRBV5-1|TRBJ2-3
TGCGCCAGCAGCTTAATCGCGGGCCCAGATACGCAGTATTTT
CASSLIAGPDTQYF
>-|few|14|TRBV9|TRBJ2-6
TGTGCCAGCAGCCCAATCGCCGGGGCCAACGTCCTGACTTTC
CASSPIAGANVLTF
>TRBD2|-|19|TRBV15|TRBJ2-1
TGTGCCACCAGCGGACCGGGACTAGCGGGACTCAGCTCCTACAATGAGCAGTTCTTC
CATSGPGLAGLSSYNEQFF
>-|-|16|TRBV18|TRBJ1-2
TGTGCCAGCTCGCCCCTGAGAGACATTTTTTCGTATGGCTACACCTTC
CASSPLRDIFSYGYTF
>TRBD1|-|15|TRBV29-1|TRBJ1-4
TGCAGCGTTAAGACAGGGAAGGCGGCTAATGAAAAACTGTTTTTT
CSVKTGKAANEKLFF
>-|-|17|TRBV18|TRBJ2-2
TGTGCCAGCTCACCATTCGTACGACTAACGAACACCGGGGAGCTGTTTTTT
CASSPFVRLTNTGELFF
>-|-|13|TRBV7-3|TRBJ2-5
TGTGCCAGCAGCTTGAGAGATCAAGAGACCCAGTACTTC
CASSLRDQETQYF
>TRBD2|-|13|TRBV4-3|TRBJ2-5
TGCGCCAGCAGCCAAGTTGGGGAGGGGACCCAGTACTTC
CASSQVGEGTQYF
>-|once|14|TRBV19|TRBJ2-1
TGTGCCAGTAGTATAGATAGCCACTACAATGAGCAGTTCTTC
CASSIDSHYNEQFF
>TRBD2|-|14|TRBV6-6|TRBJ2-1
TGTGCCAGCACCCCAAGCGGGGCCTACAATGAGCAGTTCTTC
CASTPSGAYNEQFF
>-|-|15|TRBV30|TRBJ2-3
TGTGCCTGGAGTGCTCTTTCGTTACACACAGATACGCAGTATTTT
CAWSALSLHTDTQYF
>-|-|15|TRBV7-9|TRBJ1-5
TGTGCCAGCAGCTTAGCGGTCGGGAGCAATCAGCCCCAGCATTTT
CASSLAVGSNQPQHF
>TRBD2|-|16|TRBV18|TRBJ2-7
TGTGCCAGCTCACCATTACTAGCGGGAGGGTCCTACGAGCAGTACTTC
CASSPLLAGGSYEQYF
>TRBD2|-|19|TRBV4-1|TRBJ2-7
TGCGCCAGCAGCCAAGATACGGGTCAGGGGCTAGCGGGAACCTACGAGCAGTACTTC
CASSQDTGQGLAGTYEQYF